This T cell receptor (beta chain) was captured in a study of vaccination effects on CD4 cells after COVID-19. Before any sequencing was done, the ViraFEST assay used viral peptide pools to expand antigen-specific CD4+ T cells. It was after approximately 11 days of culture that CD4+ T cells were isolated. Two-dose vaccination with either BNT162b2 or mRNA-1273 was given to the participants. Each vaccine recipient was nucleocapsid antibody negative and had no prior SARS-CoV-2 infection. Every well housed some 2 million PBMC, which grew in culture alongside around 9.8 IU/ml IL-2 and 10 ug/ml peptides. Germline CDR1 reads KGHSH; CDR2 reads LQKENI. V lost 6 bases and J lost 0, with 8 bases in between. CDR3 length: 14 amino acids. This clone was seen only a few times. The antigen is undetermined. Generated by immunoSEQ multiplex PCR, the TCRdb table keeps only in-frame clones and is missing some. The sample consists of 55,000 to 70,000 clones, roughly 76% of them appearing once.

The specimen was CD4+ T cells from PBMCs cultured with HCoV-OC43 spike peptides, collected after COVID-19 vaccination. Regarding subset: HCoV-OC43 spike overlapping peptide pool stimulation. The TCR sequence derives from a human donor who received a COVID-19 vaccine. The chain recombines TRBV18 with TRBJ2-2; no definite D call. CDR3 sequence (DNA): TGTGCCAGCTCCTTACAAACGAACACCGGGGAGCTGTTTTTT. It translates to CASSLQTNTGELFF.